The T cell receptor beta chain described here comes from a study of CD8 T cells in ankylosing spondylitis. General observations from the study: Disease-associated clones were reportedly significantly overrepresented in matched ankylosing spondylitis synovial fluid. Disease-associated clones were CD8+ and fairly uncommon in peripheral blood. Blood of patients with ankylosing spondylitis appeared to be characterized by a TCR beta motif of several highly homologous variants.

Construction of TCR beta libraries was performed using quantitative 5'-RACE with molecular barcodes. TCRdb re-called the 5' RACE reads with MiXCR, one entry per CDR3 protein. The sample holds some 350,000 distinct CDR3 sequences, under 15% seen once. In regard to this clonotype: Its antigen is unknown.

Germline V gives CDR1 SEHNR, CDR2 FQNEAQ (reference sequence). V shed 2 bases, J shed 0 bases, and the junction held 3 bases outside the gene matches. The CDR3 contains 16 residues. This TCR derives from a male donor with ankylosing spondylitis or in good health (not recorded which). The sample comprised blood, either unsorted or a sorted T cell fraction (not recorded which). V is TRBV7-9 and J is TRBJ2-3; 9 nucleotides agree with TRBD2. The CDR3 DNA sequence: TGTGCCAGCAGCTTAAGACTAGCGGAGAGCACAGATACGCAGTATTTT. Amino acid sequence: CASSLRLAESTDTQYF.